This TCR beta chain was sequenced for a study of blood T cell repertoires in COVID-19. Study at large: Whether acute or convalescent, the COVID-19 samples came from the United States, Italy and Spain. The analysed material was cDNA or gDNA that came from T cells, B-cell-depleted T cells, or PBMCs.

Authors' processing steps: The authors estimated nucleated cell counts from reference gene primer amplification. Sequenced by immunoSEQ multiplex PCR; TCRdb stores in-frame clones only, minus some. V and J calls and clone size come straight from that table; D and trimming were deduced from the DNA. The sample lists over 85,000 clones, around four fifths seen once, with 9.5% to 10% in the top ten. V lost 5 bases, J lost 2 bases, and 20 bases lay in between. Looked up from germline, CDR1 is SGHDN and CDR2 is FVKESK. This CDR3 is built from 17 residues. This chain uses TRBV14 with TRBJ2-3; the D gene is possibly TRBD2 (5 bases). The source material was peripheral blood. This sequence was found in a man in his forties or fifties with active or convalescent COVID-19. CDR3 in amino acids: CASSSKPLDRYTDTQYF. CDR3 in DNA: TGTGCCAGCAGCTCCAAACCACTAGATAGGTACACAGATACGCAGTATTTT.